The following is a T cell receptor beta chain sequence with its context. Its antigen remains unknown. V lost 6 bases and J 2 bases, leaving 14 bases between the germline ends. Germline V gene data show CDR1 as SGHNT and CDR2 as YENEEA. This CDR3 comprises 14 residues. These data belong to a study of Ad26.COV2.S vaccination and SARS-CoV-2 variants. Study-level background: Administration of Ad26.COV2.S was intramuscular, either once or twice 56 days apart. Notes on the study in general: Spike-specific responses of CD8+ and CD4+ T cells were reported to display substantial breadth after vaccination.

Indicated treatment: some 19 received Ad26.COV2.S at low or high dose, single or two shots; about 5 received placebo; per-sample allocation not given. Sampling was performed 63 days after the first vaccine or placebo injection. Sequenced by immunoSEQ multiplex PCR; TCRdb stores in-frame clones only, minus some. The data contain roughly 400,000 clones, over 75% of them singletons. The V and J genes are TRBV11-3 and TRBJ2-7, with a possible D match to TRBD2 (6 bases). The source material was peripheral blood, sampled in a trial of Ad26.COV2.S vaccine versus placebo. This TCR was recovered from a person aged 18-65 years who received the Ad26.COV2.S COVID-19 vaccine or a placebo. The CDR3 coding sequence is TGTGCCAGCAGTCCGCGGGGCCTGACCTACGAGCAGTACTTC. Its protein is CASSPRGLTYEQYF.